What follows is one T cell receptor beta chain and its context. The antigen it recognizes is unknown. Base qualities were left out, and no much larger clone turns up one base away. The entry originates in a study of OX40 agonist ivuxolimab in advanced cancers. With respect to the entire study: Ivuxolimab, which targeted the costimulatory receptor OX40 (CD134), was an agonistic, fully human IgG2 monoclonal antibody. Partial responses were achieved by three dose-escalation patients, of whom one had hepatocellular carcinoma and two had cutaneous melanoma. The dose-escalation cohort was around 84% male with a mean age of approximately 60 years, ranging from about 23 to 85. Among the roughly 52 dose-escalation patients, about 19 had hepatocellular carcinoma, 15 or so melanoma, 9 renal cell carcinoma and 9 head and neck cancer. Prior anti-PD-1, anti-PD-L1 or anti-CTLA-4 therapy was permitted, and checkpoint inhibitors had been received by about two fifths of dose-escalation patients. Peripheral TCRbeta sequencing was intended to test whether TCR sequence diversity was altered and clonal T-cell expansion was caused by ivuxolimab. Intravenous ivuxolimab was administered to patients every 2 weeks at six dose levels: 0.01, 0.1, 0.3, 1.5, 3 and 10 mg/kg. The monotherapy dose-escalation portion (N of about 50 patients) of the phase I ivuxolimab trial is reported in the paper. Broader findings and caveats from the paper: Low levels of normalized T-cell clonal expansion were also seen in some nonresponding patients. At doses of 0.1 to 3.0 mg/kg, clonal expansion of both CD4+ and CD8+ blood T cells was observed from baseline to week 6. In partial responders in the 0.1-3.0 mg/kg groups, normalized peripheral clonal expansion was found to be among the lowest, especially among CD8+ T cells. After ivuxolimab, CD8+ T cells had more expanded clones than CD4+ T cells on average. Antigen specificity was not determined for the clonally expanded peripheral T cells.

V is pared back by 1 base and J by 0 bases, with 15 bases lying between the germline termini. Taken from cysteine to phenylalanine, the CDR3 has 17 residues. Only the CDR3 DNA is retained, 51 bases long and in frame from the first base. Based on the germline V gene (reference sequence), the CDR1 and CDR2 sequences are SEHNR and FQNEAQ. For sequencing of the TCRbeta CDR3 region, genomic DNA was extracted from the sorted cells. TCRbeta CDR3 regions were sequenced using the immunoSEQ Assay. In TCRdb, the immuneACCESS table is reduced to in-frame sequences with V and J assigned. These tables do not hold every clone; where another copy was compared, an unresolved V gene accounts for under half, and the others remain unexplained. In all, the sample holds tens of thousands of clones, and 91% of those were seen once. The top ten hold about 0.31% of the sample. Patients with autoimmune disease history or receiving systemic immunosuppression were excluded from the trial. In every dose cohort, peripheral blood was drawn for TCR sequencing at baseline, cycle 4 day 1, and cycle 7 day 1. The samples were drawn from a first-in-human, open-label, multicenter phase I dose-escalation trial of ivuxolimab. The trial enrolled adults with locally advanced or metastatic head and neck squamous cell, hepatocellular, melanoma or renal cell carcinoma. Before TCR sequencing, CD4+ T cells and CD8+ T cells were sorted from peripheral blood as separate populations.

The rearranged chain carries TRBV7-9 and TRBJ1-2; TRBD1 is a weak D gene call, 6 bases matching. This sequence originates from an adult with an advanced solid tumor such as melanoma, head and neck, liver or kidney cancer. The specimen comprised CD4+ or CD8+ T cells sorted from blood, sampled in a trial of the OX40 agonist ivuxolimab. The CDR3 protein: CASSLEGHRATNYGYTF. The nucleotide sequence is TGTGCCAGCAGCTTAGAGGGTCACAGGGCAACTAACTATGGCTACACCTTC.